The entry below describes one T cell receptor beta chain. No antigen is known for it. The data were obtained in a study of cytomegalovirus exposure and HLA in healthy donors. General study findings and limits: That first-cohort TCR clusters tended to co-occur in the 90 to 150 validation repertoires was found in a later analysis.

Data came from immunoSEQ multiplex PCR; TCRdb stores just in-frame clones and leaves some out. The sample lists a few hundred thousand clones, roughly 90% occurring once. J was trimmed by 5 bases and V by 5 bases; bases with no gene match: 19. Germline CDR1 reads MDHEN; CDR2 reads SYDVKM. The CDR3 is made up of 18 amino acids. What was sequenced was PBMCs. V usage is TRBV28 and J usage is TRBJ2-7; 9 bases are shared with TRBD1. The TCR sequence derives from a woman younger than 35 in good health and CMV-seronegative. The CDR3 reads CASSGIGTGIKGANEQYF. For the CDR3, the DNA is TGTGCCAGCAGTGGAATAGGGACAGGGATCAAGGGGGCCAACGAGCAGTACTTC.